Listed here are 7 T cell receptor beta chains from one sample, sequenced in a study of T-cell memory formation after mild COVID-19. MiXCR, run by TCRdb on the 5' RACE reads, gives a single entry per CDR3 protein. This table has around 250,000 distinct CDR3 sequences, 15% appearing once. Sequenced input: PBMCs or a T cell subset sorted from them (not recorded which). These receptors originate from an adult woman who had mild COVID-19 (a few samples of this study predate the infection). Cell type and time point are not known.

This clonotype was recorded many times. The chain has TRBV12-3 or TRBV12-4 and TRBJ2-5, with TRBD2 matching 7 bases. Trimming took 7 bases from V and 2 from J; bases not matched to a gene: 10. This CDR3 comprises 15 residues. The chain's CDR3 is CASKRGAGTQETQYF. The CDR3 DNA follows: TGTGCCAGCAAACGAGGAGCGGGGACGCAAGAGACCCAGTACTTC.

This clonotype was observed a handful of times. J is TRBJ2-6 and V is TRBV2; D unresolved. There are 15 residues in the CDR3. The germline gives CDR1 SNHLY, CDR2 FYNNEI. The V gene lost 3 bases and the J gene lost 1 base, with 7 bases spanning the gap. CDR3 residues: CASSDNGSGANVLTF. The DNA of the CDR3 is TGTGCCAGCAGTGATAACGGTTCTGGGGCCAACGTCCTGACTTTC.

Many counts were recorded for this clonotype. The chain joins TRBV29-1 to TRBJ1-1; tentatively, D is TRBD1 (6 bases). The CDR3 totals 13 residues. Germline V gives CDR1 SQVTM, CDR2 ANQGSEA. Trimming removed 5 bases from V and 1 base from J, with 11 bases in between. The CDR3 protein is CSVWDNWNTEAFF. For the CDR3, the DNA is TGCAGCGTTTGGGACAACTGGAACACTGAAGCTTTCTTT.

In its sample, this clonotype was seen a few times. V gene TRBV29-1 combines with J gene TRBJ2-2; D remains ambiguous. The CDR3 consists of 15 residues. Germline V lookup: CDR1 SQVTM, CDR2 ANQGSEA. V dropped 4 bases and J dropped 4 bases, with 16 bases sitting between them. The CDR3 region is CSVVTTVGITGELFF. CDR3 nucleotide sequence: TGCAGCGTTGTGACCACCGTCGGTATCACCGGGGAGCTGTTTTTT.

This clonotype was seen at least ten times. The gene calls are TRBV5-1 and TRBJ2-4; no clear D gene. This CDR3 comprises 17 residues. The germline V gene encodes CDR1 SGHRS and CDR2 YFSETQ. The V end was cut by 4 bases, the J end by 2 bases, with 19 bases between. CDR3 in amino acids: CASSSRVLDGSKNIQYF. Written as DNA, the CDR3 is TGCGCCAGCAGCAGTCGAGTTCTGGACGGGTCCAAAAACATTCAGTACTTC.

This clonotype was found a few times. The CDR3 coding sequence is TGTGCCACCAGTGATAATAAACCCACAGATACGCAGTATTTT. Its protein is CATSDNKPTDTQYF. The chain combines TRBV24-1 with TRBJ2-3; D is ambiguous. CDR1 is KGHDR and CDR2 is SFDVKD in the germline V gene. The CDR3 has 14 amino acids. The V end lost 3 bases, the J end lost 2 bases, and 8 bases lay between the germline ends.

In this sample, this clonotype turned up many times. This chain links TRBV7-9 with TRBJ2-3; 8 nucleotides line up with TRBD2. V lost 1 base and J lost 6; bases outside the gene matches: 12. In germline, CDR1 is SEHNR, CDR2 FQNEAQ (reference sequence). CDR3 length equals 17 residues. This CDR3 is CASSLGLAGGDADTQYF. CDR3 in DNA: TGTGCCAGCAGCTTAGGCCTAGCGGGTGGAGATGCCGATACGCAGTATTTT. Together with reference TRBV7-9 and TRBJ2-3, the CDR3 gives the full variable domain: DTGVSQNPRHKITKRGQNVTFRCDPISEHNRLYWYRQTLGQGPEFLTYFQNEAQLEKSRLLSDRFSAERPKGSFSTLEIQRTEQGDSAMYLCASSLGLAGGDADTQYFGPGTRLTVL.